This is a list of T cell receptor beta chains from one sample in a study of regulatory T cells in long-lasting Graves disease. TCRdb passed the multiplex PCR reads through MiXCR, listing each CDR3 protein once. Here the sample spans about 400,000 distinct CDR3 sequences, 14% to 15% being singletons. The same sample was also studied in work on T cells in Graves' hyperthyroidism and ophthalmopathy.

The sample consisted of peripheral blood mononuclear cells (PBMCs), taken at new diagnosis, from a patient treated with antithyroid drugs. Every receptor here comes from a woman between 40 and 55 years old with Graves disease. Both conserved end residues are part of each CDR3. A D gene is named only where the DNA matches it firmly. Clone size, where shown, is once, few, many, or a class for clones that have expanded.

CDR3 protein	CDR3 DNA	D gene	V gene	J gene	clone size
CASSLSGTSGSYEQYF	TGTGCCAGCAGCTTATCCGGGACTAGCGGGAGTTACGAGCAGTACTTC	TRBD2	TRBV7-2	TRBJ2-7	many
CASRWTAGDTQYF	TGTGCCAGCAGGTGGACAGCAGGGGATACGCAGTATTTT	NA	TRBV12-3/TRBV12-4	TRBJ2-3	many
CASRGWGRRASGRASTDTQYF	TGTGCCAGCAGGGGCTGGGGCAGGCGGGCTAGCGGGAGGGCCAGCACAGATACGCAGTATTTT	TRBD2	TRBV2	TRBJ2-3	NA
CASSSHNPYEQYF	TGTGCCAGCAGCTCCCATAACCCCTACGAGCAGTACTTC	NA	TRBV7-8	TRBJ2-7	many
CASSLGDRNYNEQFF	TGCGCCAGCAGCTTGGGTGACAGGAACTACAATGAGCAGTTCTTC	NA	TRBV5-1	TRBJ2-1	many
CASSSPNSVKRGGSPLHF	TGTGCCAGCAGTTCCCCAAACAGTGTCAAGAGAGGGGGTTCACCCCTCCACTTT	NA	TRBV28	TRBJ1-6	many
CASSLRTWRNEQFF	TGCGCCAGCAGCTTAAGGACTTGGAGAAATGAGCAGTTCTTC	NA	TRBV5-1	TRBJ2-1	many
CASISGPRRDTEAFF	TGTGCCAGCATCTCGGGACCCCGTCGGGACACTGAAGCTTTCTTT	NA	TRBV6-1	TRBJ1-1	NA
CASSPRTVKSNYGYTF	TGTGCCAGTAGTCCCCGGACGGTGAAATCGAACTATGGCTACACCTTC	NA	TRBV19	TRBJ1-2	NA
CASSLARRDSLTDTQYF	TGTGCCAGCAGCTTAGCGAGGAGGGACAGCCTCACAGATACGCAGTATTTT	NA	TRBV7-2	TRBJ2-3	many
CASSLKGRGRSTDTQYF	TGTGCCAGCAGCTTAAAGGGAAGGGGGCGAAGCACAGATACGCAGTATTTT	TRBD1	TRBV11-2	TRBJ2-3	many
CASSQYWQQFF	TGTGCCAGCAGCCAATATTGGCAGCAGTTCTTC	NA	TRBV3-1	TRBJ2-1	many
CATSIGVGEETQYF	TGTGCCACCAGCATCGGAGTGGGGGAAGAGACCCAGTACTTC	NA	TRBV15	TRBJ2-5	many
CASSDRVNGYTF	TGTGCCAGCAGTGACAGGGTGAATGGCTACACCTTC	NA	TRBV6-1	TRBJ1-2	many
CASSTLWAPNTEAFF	TGTGCCAGCAGTACACTTTGGGCGCCGAACACTGAAGCTTTCTTT	NA	TRBV6-2/TRBV6-3	TRBJ1-1	few
CASSFGRGVSNQPQHF	TGTGCCAGCAGTTTCGGAAGGGGGGTTAGCAATCAGCCCCAGCATTTT	NA	TRBV27	TRBJ1-5	many
CASSLRDRAGNTIYF	TGTGCCAGCAGCTTAAGGGACAGGGCCGGAAACACCATATATTTT	TRBD1	TRBV7-6	TRBJ1-3	many
CATQRALSYEQYF	TGTGCCACCCAGCGGGCCCTCTCCTACGAGCAGTACTTC	NA	TRBV2	TRBJ2-7	many
CASSLSGTTEAFF	TGTGCCAGCAGCTTATCAGGAACGACTGAAGCTTTCTTT	NA	TRBV7-9	TRBJ1-1	few
CASRLGGGAQGLAQYF	TGTGCCAGCAGATTAGGAGGGGGGGCGCAGGGGTTGGCCCAGTACTTC	NA	TRBV7-2	TRBJ2-5	many
CASSLDGWQLFF	TGTGCCAGCAGCTTAGATGGGTGGCAACTGTTTTTT	NA	TRBV11-2	TRBJ1-4	many
CSGGEGGTGELFF	TGCAGCGGAGGGGAGGGCGGCACCGGGGAGCTGTTTTTT	TRBD2	TRBV29-1	TRBJ2-2	NA
CASSRYGPFYSYGYTF	TGTGCCAGCAGCCGCTACGGACCGTTTTACAGCTATGGCTACACCTTC	NA	TRBV3-1	TRBJ1-2	NA
CASSHRPGLAGTTDTQYF	TGTGCCAGCAGCCATCGTCCCGGACTAGCGGGAACCACAGATACGCAGTATTTT	TRBD2	TRBV14	TRBJ2-3	NA
CASTRLTTVNYGYTF	TGTGCCAGCACCCGCTTAACGACAGTTAACTATGGCTACACCTTC	NA	TRBV11-2	TRBJ1-2	many
CASRADRGRNNEQFF	TGTGCCAGCAGAGCCGACAGGGGGCGCAACAATGAGCAGTTCTTC	TRBD1	TRBV5-5	TRBJ2-1	NA
CAIPTGYNEQFF	TGCGCCATTCCGACGGGCTACAATGAGCAGTTCTTC	NA	TRBV5-1	TRBJ2-1	many
CAISDGAGRGNQPQHF	TGTGCCATCAGTGACGGGGCAGGGAGGGGCAATCAGCCCCAGCATTTT	NA	TRBV10-3	TRBJ1-5	NA
CSASQNNEQFF	TGCAGTGCTAGCCAGAACAATGAGCAGTTCTTC	NA	TRBV20-1	TRBJ2-1	few
CASSGEREVWEQYF	TGTGCCAGCAGCGGGGAGCGGGAGGTCTGGGAGCAGTACTTC	TRBD2	TRBV13	TRBJ2-7	many
CSVPIPGQGSTYGYTF	TGCAGTGTCCCAATACCGGGACAGGGCTCAACCTATGGCTACACCTTC	TRBD1	TRBV20-1	TRBJ1-2	NA
CASSPTGGFGNTIYF	TGTGCCAGCAGTCCCACAGGGGGGTTTGGAAACACCATATATTTT	TRBD1	TRBV12-3/TRBV12-4	TRBJ1-3	few
CASSFPSHQPQHF	TGTGCCAGCAGTTTCCCCTCCCATCAGCCCCAGCATTTT	NA	TRBV28	TRBJ1-5	many
CSARIPSLDTQYF	TGCAGTGCTAGGATTCCTAGCCTGGATACGCAGTATTTT	NA	TRBV20-1	TRBJ2-3	NA
CASSLQTVYGYTF	TGTGCCAGCAGTCTACAGACAGTCTATGGCTACACCTTC	NA	TRBV12-3/TRBV12-4	TRBJ1-2	many
CASSFRTGGVTGANVLTF	TGTGCCAGCAGTTTCCGGACAGGGGGCGTAACTGGGGCCAACGTCCTGACTTTC	TRBD1	TRBV27	TRBJ2-6	many
CASSRSGDLYEQYF	TGTGCCAGCAGCCGGTCAGGAGACCTCTACGAGCAGTACTTC	NA	TRBV3-1	TRBJ2-7	medium-sized
CASRDRYSNQPQHF	TGTGCCAGCAGGGATAGGTATAGCAATCAGCCCCAGCATTTT	NA	TRBV2	TRBJ1-5	few
CASRTPGQNYEQYF	TGTGCCAGCAGGACACCGGGACAGAACTACGAGCAGTACTTC	TRBD1	TRBV28	TRBJ2-7	many
CAISTGQGNNEQFF	TGTGCCATCAGTACGGGACAGGGAAACAATGAGCAGTTCTTC	TRBD1	TRBV10-3	TRBJ2-1	many
CAISESRWQGQGNSPLHF	TGTGCCATCAGTGAGTCCCGATGGCAAGGTCAGGGTAATTCACCCCTCCACTTT	NA	TRBV10-3	TRBJ1-6	many
CASSVAPTTSGRYNEQFF	TGTGCCAGCAGCGTAGCCCCCACAACTAGCGGGAGATACAATGAGCAGTTCTTC	TRBD2	TRBV9	TRBJ2-1	NA